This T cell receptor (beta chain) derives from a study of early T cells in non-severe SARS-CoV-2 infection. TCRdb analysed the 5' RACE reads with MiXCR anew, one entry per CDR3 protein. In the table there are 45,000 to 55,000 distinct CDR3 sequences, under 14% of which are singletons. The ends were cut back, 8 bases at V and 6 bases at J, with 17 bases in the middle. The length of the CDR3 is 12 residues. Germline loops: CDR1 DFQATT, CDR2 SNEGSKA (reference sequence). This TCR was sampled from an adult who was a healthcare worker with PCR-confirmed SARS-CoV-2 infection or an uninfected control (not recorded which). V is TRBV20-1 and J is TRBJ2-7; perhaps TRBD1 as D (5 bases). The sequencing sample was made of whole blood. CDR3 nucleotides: TGCAGTACCAAAGCAGGGTATAGCGAGCAGTACTTC. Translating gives CSTKAGYSEQYF.